This T cell receptor (beta chain) was sequenced during a study of T cell repertoires in cytomegalovirus infection (dated by TCRdb to between 2018 and 2020). Regarding the complete study: Recently identified HLA-C-restricted CMV epitopes, whose presentation resists viral immunomodulation, were targeted by peptide stimulations together with well-studied HLA-B-restricted epitopes. Because public TCR beta signatures pointed to carriage of CMV infection together with the matching HLA type, the HLA type of each donor mattered for the analysis. Results and caveats for the whole study, not just this receptor: In both this cohort and an independent cohort of some 370 donors, the cumulative frequency of public TCR beta family members distinguished carriers of CMV infection plus the relevant HLA type. The ex vivo response was dominated by HLA-C-restricted CMV-specific TCR beta clonotypes, and the single most frequent clonotype in two of eight donors was supplied by these HLA-C-restricted clonotypes.

The sample's treatment or condition label is to be understood as: in vitro stimulation with specific CMV peptide epitopes to enrich CMV-specific T cells. The data were produced on an Illumina HiSeq 1500. Using fastp at Q25 and MiXCR, TCRdb reprocessed the public reads and kept productive beta chains. Entries that share a CDR3 protein sequence are merged under the most common genes and DNA. The sample table records 800,000 to 950,000 distinct CDR3 sequences; about 30% of these occur just once. Jointly, the top ten make up under 15% of the sample. To note about this clonotype: The antigen this receptor binds is unknown. A read error may explain this, as a much larger clone is one base away.

This TCR was recovered from a human donor in good health (CMV status not recorded). Some clones in this sample may be carry-over from other donors' samples. Sequencing was performed on cultured CD8+ T cells from PBMCs, taken from culture after CMV antigen stimulation.

The DNA sequence is TGTACCAGCAGCCACGCTAGATACACTGAAGCTTTCTTT. Its protein reads: CTSSHARYTEAFF. The rearranged segments are TRBV14 and TRBJ1-1, with no reliable assignment of the D segment. The cysteine opens and the phenylalanine closes a CDR3 of 13 amino acids. Only the CDR3 region is kept as DNA, spanning 39 bases read in frame from base 1. For CDR1 and CDR2, the germline V gene lists SGHDN and FVKESK.